The 28 T cell receptor beta chains below all came from one sample that was sequenced in a study of beta chain features in type 1 diabetes. Expressed TCRB transcripts got sequenced, as all isolated RNA was reverse transcribed. Here immunoSEQ multiplex PCR was the method, and the copy in TCRdb shows in-frame clones only, minus some. The table records approximately 400,000 clones, around 15% of them present only once. The sequenced material came from naive CD4+ T cells from blood. The source is a woman between 18 and 29 years old in good health.

A note on this clone: The sample carries other DNA sequences with the same CDR3. The genes are TRBV2 and TRBJ2-7, with TRBD1 identical over 10 bases. The V and J ends lost 8 bases and 3 bases, in that order; junction bases with no gene match: 4. This CDR3 contains 13 residues. Germline assignment: CDR1 SNHLY and CDR2 FYNNEI. The CDR3 is CASVRDRGYEQYF. In DNA form, the CDR3 reads TGTGCCAGCGTTAGGGACAGGGGCTACGAGCAGTACTTC.

The J gene is TRBJ2-7, the V gene TRBV5-1; 7 bases are a match to TRBD2. CDR1 is SGHRS and CDR2 is YFSETQ in the germline V gene. Unmatched junction bases numbered 6, after V lost 0 bases and J lost 3 bases. The CDR3 covers 15 residues. As DNA, the CDR3 is TGCGCCAGCAGCTTGGTCGCTAGCGGCAACTACGAGCAGTACTTC. Its protein is CASSLVASGNYEQYF.

The CDR3 loop is CSVETTGTGGTGELFF. The CDR3 DNA is TGCAGCGTTGAAACTACCGGGACAGGGGGCACCGGGGAGCTGTTTTTT. This rearrangement joins TRBV29-1 to TRBJ2-2; 11 nucleotides line up with TRBD1. The V gene end was trimmed by 2 bases and the J gene end by 4 bases; junction bases not matched to a gene: 6. Germline V gene lookup returns CDR1 SQVTM and CDR2 ANQGSEA. This CDR3 has 16 residues.

J is TRBJ2-1 and V is TRBV30; 13 bases align to TRBD2. Looked up from germline, CDR1 is GTSNPN and CDR2 is SVGIG (reference sequence). J gave up 3 bases and V 3 bases, and 5 bases lay outside the gene matches. The CDR3 is made up of 16 amino acids. The chain's CDR3 is CAWSLGTSGIYNEQFF. The CDR3 bases are TGTGCCTGGAGCCTAGGGACTAGCGGGATCTACAATGAGCAGTTCTTC.

This clone turned up a few times. The chain is built from TRBV29-1 and TRBJ1-1; 8 positions match TRBD1. The CDR3 totals 15 residues. The J segment lost 3 bases and the V segment lost 4 bases, leaving 10 bases of the junction unmatched. Germline V gene lookup returns CDR1 SQVTM and CDR2 ANQGSEA. The CDR3 reads CSVARQGRRDTEAFF. The CDR3 DNA reads as TGCAGCGTTGCTCGACAGGGGCGGAGGGACACTGAAGCTTTCTTT.

The chain combines TRBV9 with TRBJ1-3, with D unclear. Trimming removed 4 bases from V and 0 bases from J, with 14 bases in between. This CDR3 comprises 16 residues. The V gene's germline CDR1 is SGDLS and CDR2 YYNGEE. The CDR3: CASSSSPRSSGNTIYF. CDR3 coding DNA: TGTGCCAGCAGCTCAAGTCCCCGCAGCTCTGGAAACACCATATATTTT.

The chain joins TRBV6-1 to TRBJ2-7; 7 bases are shared with TRBD1. V lost 5 bases and J lost 3; bases outside the gene matches: 7. Germline lookup yields CDR1 MNHNS and CDR2 SASEGT. CDR3 length: 14 amino acids. The CDR3 region has the DNA TGTGCCAGCAGTAGACAGGGAAACTACTACGAGCAGTACTTC. Protein: CASSRQGNYYEQYF.

The chain is built from TRBV14 and TRBJ2-7; possible D gene TRBD2, 7 bases. V shed 0 bases and J shed 9 bases, with 12 bases lying between them. Germline V gene data show CDR1 as SGHDN and CDR2 as FVKESK. The CDR3 extends over 13 amino acids. Here the CDR3 reads CASSQDGGRGQYF. CDR3 DNA: TGTGCCAGCAGCCAAGACGGGGGGCGCGGGCAGTACTTC.

This clone was observed a few times. This chain joins TRBV28 and TRBJ2-7; TRBD2 matches at 13 bases. There are 16 residues in the CDR3. Losses at the gene ends were 5 bases for V and 4 bases for J; bases not matched to a gene: 8. The germline V gene has CDR1 MDHEN and CDR2 SYDVKM. The CDR3 loop is CASSHGLAGVAYEQYF. In DNA, the CDR3 is TGTGCCAGCAGTCACGGACTAGCGGGAGTTGCGTACGAGCAGTACTTC. Together with reference TRBV28 and TRBJ2-7, the CDR3 gives the full variable domain: DVKVTQSSRYLVKRTGEKVFLECVQDMDHENMFWYRQDPGLGLRLIYFSYDVKMKEKGDIPEGYSVSREKKERFSLILESASTNQTSMYLCASSHGLAGVAYEQYFGPGTRLTVT.

This chain links TRBV30 with TRBJ1-2, with a possible D match to TRBD1 (5 bases). Trimming removed 4 bases from V and 5 bases from J, with 23 bases in between. Per the germline V gene, CDR1 is GTSNPN and CDR2 is SVGIG (reference sequence). There are 16 residues in the CDR3. The CDR3 DNA is TGTGCCTGGACCCCTAAGGGGATGGGATCCCCATATGGCTACACCTTC. This codes for CAWTPKGMGSPYGYTF.

J is TRBJ1-2 and V is TRBV7-6, with unresolved D. CDR1 is SGHVS, CDR2 FNYEAQ, per germline. The CDR3 is 11 residues long. Trimming shortened V by 4 bases and J by 8 bases, and 8 bases separated the two germline ends. The chain's CDR3 is CASSSGLGYTF. CDR3 sequence (DNA): TGTGCCAGCAGCTCCGGACTCGGCTACACCTTC.

This sequence joins TRBV6-6 and TRBJ2-5; unclear D gene. The CDR3 consists of 15 residues. Per the germline V gene, CDR1 is MNHNY and CDR2 is SVGAGI (reference sequence). Deletions cut 7 bases from V and 0 bases from J, with 15 bases between. CDR3 bases: TGTGCCAGCACTAATACGGGTGGTTACCAAGAGACCCAGTACTTC. It yields the protein CASTNTGGYQETQYF.

The chain couples TRBV4-3 to TRBJ2-4; D possibly corresponds to TRBD2 (6 bases). The V gene lost 6 bases and the J gene lost 0 bases, with 12 bases spanning the gap. The CDR3 runs 15 residues. Germline assignment: CDR1 LGHNA and CDR2 YSLEER. The CDR3 here is CASRRERAAKNIQYF. The CDR3 bases are TGCGCCAGCAGACGGGAGCGGGCAGCCAAAAACATTCAGTACTTC.

This clone has only a few counts. The chain uses TRBV29-1 and TRBJ2-1; 9 bases fit TRBD2. Looked up from germline, CDR1 is SQVTM and CDR2 is ANQGSEA. J was trimmed by 4 bases and V by 2 bases; bases with no gene match: 6. The CDR3 sequence is 15 residues long. The CDR3 spells CSVEMAGGIYNEQFF. The DNA for the CDR3 is TGCAGCGTTGAAATGGCGGGAGGGATATACAATGAGCAGTTCTTC.

This chain uses TRBV23-1 with TRBJ1-1; a possible D gene is TRBD1 (5 bases). TRBV23-1 qualifies as an ORF whose function is uncertain. This CDR3 region has 13 residues. The ends were cut back, 4 bases at V and 11 bases at J, with 17 bases in the middle. DNA for the CDR3: TGCGCCAGCAGTCTCCTTGGTGGGGGGAAGGCTTTCTTT. Translation gives CASSLLGGGKAFF.

V is TRBV4-3 and J is TRBJ1-3; D gene unclear. This CDR3 is built from 13 residues. Germline V gene sequence: CDR1 LGHNA, CDR2 YSLEER. Trimming left V 1 base short and J 9 bases short, with 10 bases between. CDR3 nucleotide sequence: TGCGCCAGCAGCCAAGTGGTTGGAGTCACCATATATTTT. This encodes CASSQVVGVTIYF.

This CDR3 reads CASSPSIQGGKLFF. Here the CDR3 DNA reads TGTGCCAGCAGCCCTTCGATACAGGGGGGAAAACTGTTTTTT. The gene calls are TRBV14 and TRBJ1-4, with 8 bases fitting TRBD1. This CDR3 has 14 residues. Unmatched junction bases numbered 8, after V lost 4 bases and J lost 10 bases. CDR1 and CDR2 from the germline V gene are SGHDN and FVKESK. Combining the CDR3 with reference TRBV14 and TRBJ1-4 gives the whole variable domain EAGVTQFPSHSVIEKGQTVTLRCDPISGHDNLYWYRRVMGKEIKFLLHFVKESKQDESGMPNNRFLAERTGGTYSTLKVQPAELEDSGVYFCASSPSIQGGKLFFGSGTQLSVL.

The chain uses TRBV30 and TRBJ2-1; possibly TRBD1 for D (6 bases). The germline gives CDR1 GTSNPN, CDR2 SVGIG (reference sequence). V lost 5 bases and J 4 bases, leaving 12 bases between the germline ends. This CDR3 region has 13 residues. DNA of the CDR3: TGTGCCTGGGGCAGGGACACATACAATGAGCAGTTCTTC. Protein sequence: CAWGRDTYNEQFF.

This clone has more than one count but fewer than ten. The rearrangement links TRBV27 to TRBJ1-2; 9 bases are shared with TRBD1. CDR1 MNHEY and CDR2 SMNVEV come from the germline V gene (reference sequence). The CDR3 consists of 13 residues. Trimming took 5 bases from V and 5 from J; bases not matched to a gene: 3. The CDR3 protein is CASSPDRGYGYTF. In nucleotides, the CDR3 is TGTGCCAGCAGTCCGGACAGGGGTTATGGCTACACCTTC.

This clone has a handful of counts. Compared with germline, one end of the junction differs, possibly owing to a read error. This rearrangement joins TRBV7-7 to TRBJ2-5; the D is unclear. CDR1 is SSHAT, CDR2 FNYEAQ, per germline (reference sequence). The CDR3 is made up of 14 amino acids. The CDR3 DNA reads as TGTGCTAGCAGCTTAGGGCACTACAAAGAGACCCAGTACTTC. As protein: CASSLGHYKETQYF.

The chain has TRBV6-5 and TRBJ2-1; 11 bases map to TRBD2. The V and J ends lost 7 bases and 4 bases, in that order; junction bases with no gene match: 0. The CDR3 contains 13 residues. Germline V CDR1 and CDR2: MNHEY, SVGAGI. CDR3 sequence reads: CASIAGGYNEQFF. DNA for the CDR3: TGTGCCAGCATAGCGGGAGGGTACAATGAGCAGTTCTTC.

V usage is TRBV6-7 and J usage is TRBJ2-1, with TRBD1 as a possible D gene (6 bases). TRBV6-7 is an ORF, and what it does is uncertain. This CDR3 region has 15 residues. V lost 7 bases and J 7 bases, leaving 20 bases between the germline ends. The CDR3 spells CASTIRQGPLNEQFF. DNA for the CDR3: TGTGCCAGCACTATACGGCAGGGGCCGTTGAATGAGCAGTTCTTC.

The chain has TRBV25-1 and TRBJ1-1; TRBD1 matches 8 bases. Germline CDR1 and CDR2: MGHDK and SYGVNS. After removal of 6 bases from V and 3 bases from J, the junction contained 12 bases not matched to a gene. The CDR3 sequence is 16 residues long. This chain's CDR3 is CASRASDRGDDTEAFF. The DNA for the CDR3 is TGTGCCAGCAGAGCCTCCGACAGGGGCGATGACACTGAAGCTTTCTTT.

This clone was counted only a few times. The CDR3: CASSLGWTGSYEQYF. Here the CDR3 DNA reads TGTGCCAGCAGCTTAGGCTGGACAGGGAGCTACGAGCAGTACTTC. The chain employs TRBV7-3 and TRBJ2-7, with TRBD1 identical over 8 bases. This CDR3 contains 15 residues. After removal of 2 bases from V and 3 bases from J, the junction contained 6 bases not matched to a gene. Germline loops: CDR1 SGHTA, CDR2 FQGTGA.

This clone was observed a handful of times. A read error may account for a junction end that differs from germline. V usage is TRBV7-7 and J usage is TRBJ2-7; the match to TRBD2 covers 9 bases. Germline-derived CDR1 and CDR2 are SSHAT and FNYEAQ (reference sequence). The CDR3 is 16 residues long. This CDR3 reads CASSFSGLAISYEQYF. The CDR3 region has the DNA TGTGCTAGCAGCTTTAGTGGACTAGCGATCTCCTACGAGCAGTACTTC.

The rearrangement links TRBV29-1 to TRBJ1-2; 9 nucleotides line up with TRBD1. The trim removed 4 bases at V and 4 bases at J, leaving 4 bases unmatched. Germline CDR1 is SQVTM and CDR2 is ANQGSEA. The CDR3 contains 13 residues. CDR3 loop: CSVGGQGRYGYTF. The CDR3 bases are TGCAGCGTTGGGGGACAGGGACGCTATGGCTACACCTTC.

The chain employs TRBV4-1 and TRBJ2-3; 7 nucleotides line up with TRBD1. Trimming cost V 5 bases and J 5 bases; bases outside gene matches: 10. Germline V gives CDR1 MGHRA, CDR2 YSYEKL. This CDR3 is 15 amino acids long. The CDR3 loop reads CASSLLTGTQDTQYF. CDR3 DNA sequence: TGCGCCAGCAGCTTACTGACAGGGACCCAAGATACGCAGTATTTT.

This clone was counted between two and nine times. This rearrangement joins TRBV27 to TRBJ2-7; 7 positions match TRBD2. The CDR3 spans 17 residues. Germline CDR1 reads MNHEY; CDR2 reads SMNVEV (reference sequence). J lost 5 bases, V lost 0 bases, and 13 bases had no gene match. CDR3: CASSLSGPGGVRNEQYF. CDR3 nucleotide sequence: TGTGCCAGCAGTTTATCCGGGCCGGGGGGAGTGAGAAACGAGCAGTACTTC.